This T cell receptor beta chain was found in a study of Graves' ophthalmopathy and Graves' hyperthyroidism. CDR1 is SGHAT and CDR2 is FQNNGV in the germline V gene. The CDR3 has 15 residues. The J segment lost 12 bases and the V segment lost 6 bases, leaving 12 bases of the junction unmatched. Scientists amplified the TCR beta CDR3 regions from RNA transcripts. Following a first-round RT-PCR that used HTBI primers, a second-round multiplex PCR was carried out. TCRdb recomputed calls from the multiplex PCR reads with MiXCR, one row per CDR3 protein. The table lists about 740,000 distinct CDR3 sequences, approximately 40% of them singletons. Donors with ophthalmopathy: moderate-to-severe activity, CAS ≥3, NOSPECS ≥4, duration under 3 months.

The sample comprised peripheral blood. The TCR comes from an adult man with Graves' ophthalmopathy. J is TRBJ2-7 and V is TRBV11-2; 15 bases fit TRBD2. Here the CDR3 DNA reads TGTGCCAGCAGGAAACCGGGACTAGCGGGGGGCATACGGTACTTC. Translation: CASRKPGLAGGIRYF.